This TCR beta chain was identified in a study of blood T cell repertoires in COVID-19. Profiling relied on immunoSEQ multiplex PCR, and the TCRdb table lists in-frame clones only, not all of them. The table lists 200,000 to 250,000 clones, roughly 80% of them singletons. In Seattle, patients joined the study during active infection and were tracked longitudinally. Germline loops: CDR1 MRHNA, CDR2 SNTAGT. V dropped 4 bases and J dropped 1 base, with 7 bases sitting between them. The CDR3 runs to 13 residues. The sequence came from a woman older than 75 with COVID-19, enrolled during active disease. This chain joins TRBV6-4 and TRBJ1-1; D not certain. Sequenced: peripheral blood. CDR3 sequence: CASSVAGNTEAFF. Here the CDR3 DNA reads TGTGCCAGCAGTGTGGCGGGGAACACTGAAGCTTTCTTT.